The 13 T cell receptor beta chains below all came from one sample that was sequenced in a study of PD-L1 blockade in urothelial cancer. Sequenced by immunoSEQ multiplex PCR; TCRdb stores in-frame clones only, minus some. The sample consists of about 57,000 clones, roughly 81% of them appearing once. Time point described: pretreatment peripheral blood. Material: PBMCs, obtained around atezolizumab (anti-PD-L1) treatment. All receptors derive from a man aged 65 to 85 with urothelial cancer.

CDR3 sequence (DNA): TGTGCCAGCAGCCCTCCGGTGACTGGAGCGGGGGAGACCCAGTACTTC. Residues: CASSPPVTGAGETQYF. The chain joins TRBV4-2 to TRBJ2-5, with 7 bases lining up with TRBD2. The trim removed 4 bases at V and 5 bases at J, leaving 13 bases unmatched. Germline V gives CDR1 LGHNA, CDR2 YNFKEQ. The CDR3 is made up of 16 amino acids.

This chain joins TRBV6-5 and TRBJ2-2; a weak D match, TRBD1 (5 bases). V lost 10 bases and J lost 7, with 19 bases in between. The CDR3 is 14 amino acids. Germline V CDR1 and CDR2: MNHEY, SVGAGI. The CDR3 reads CATSLRGMDGELFF. The CDR3, as DNA: TGTGCCACCTCGCTAAGGGGCATGGACGGGGAGCTGTTTTTT.

The V gene is TRBV7-3, the J gene TRBJ2-5, with 12 bases aligning to TRBD2. The V segment lost 6 bases and the J segment 1 base; nucleotides outside the gene matches: 6. The CDR3 has 16 residues. Per germline, CDR1 SGHTA and CDR2 FQGTGA. The CDR3 loop reads CASSLAGGLGQETQYF. The CDR3 nucleotides read TGTGCCAGCAGTCTAGCGGGAGGGTTGGGCCAAGAGACCCAGTACTTC.

The chain employs TRBV12-5 and TRBJ2-1; TRBD2 matches 13 bases. V trimming: 3 bases; J trimming: 0 bases; junction bases outside the gene matches: 11. The CDR3 covers 20 residues. Germline CDR1 and CDR2: LGHNT and FRNRAP. The CDR3 bases are TGTGCTAGTGGTTTAACCCTTGGACTAGCGGGAGCGAGCTCCTACAATGAGCAGTTCTTC. Translating gives CASGLTLGLAGASSYNEQFF.

In its sample, this clone was seen a few times. The chain recombines TRBV19 with TRBJ2-2, with a weak D call TRBD1 (6 bases). Germline V gives CDR1 LNHDA, CDR2 SQIVND (reference sequence). Trimming removed 11 bases at V and 3 bases at J, with 19 bases between. The length of the CDR3 is 15 residues. Written as DNA, the CDR3 is TGTGCCTCAACCCCCTCCCAGGGGCACACCGGGGAGCTGTTTTTT. Protein: CASTPSQGHTGELFF.

The genes are TRBV5-4 and TRBJ2-7, with D possibly matching TRBD1 (6 bases). The CDR3 extends over 14 amino acids. Germline CDR1 and CDR2: SGHNT and YYREEE (reference sequence). The ends were cut back, 0 bases at V and 4 bases at J, with 11 bases in the middle. The CDR3 loop reads CASSLAGEPYEQYF. The CDR3 DNA sequence: TGTGCCAGCAGCTTGGCAGGGGAGCCTTACGAGCAGTACTTC.

This clone was seen more than once but under ten times. This chain uses TRBV18 with TRBJ2-7; 8 bases fit TRBD1. V shed 3 bases, J shed 4 bases, and the junction held 2 bases outside the gene matches. CDR3 size: 13 residues. Germline assignment: CDR1 KGHSH and CDR2 LQKENI. As DNA, the CDR3 is TGTGCCAGCTCACCGGACAGGGAGTACGAGCAGTACTTC. Translating it yields CASSPDREYEQYF. Full variable domain (rest looked up from reference TRBV18 and TRBJ2-7): NAGVMQNPRHLVRRRGQEARLRCSPMKGHSHVYWYRQLPEEGLKFMVYLQKENIIDESGMPKERFSAEFPKEGPSILRIQQVVRGDSAAYFCASSPDREYEQYFGPGTRLTVT.

This clone has more than one count but fewer than ten. The chain links TRBV30 to TRBJ2-2, with a possible D match to TRBD2 (5 bases). Germline-derived CDR1 and CDR2 are GTSNPN and SVGIG (reference sequence). The CDR3 runs 12 residues. Trimming removed 5 bases at V and 5 bases at J, with 9 bases between. The CDR3 reads CAWAGQTGELFF. CDR3 DNA: TGTGCCTGGGCGGGTCAGACCGGGGAGCTGTTTTTT. Variable domain in full (rest from reference TRBV30 and TRBJ2-2): SQTIHQWPATLVQPVGSPLSLECTVEGTSNPNLYWYRQAAGRGLQLLFYSVGIGQISSEVPQNLSASRPQDRQFILSSKKLLLSDSGFYLCAWAGQTGELFFGEGSRLTVL.

There are a few counts of this clone. V usage is TRBV9 and J usage is TRBJ1-1; unclear D gene. The length of the CDR3 is 14 residues. Trimming cost V 0 bases and J 1 base, with 7 bases left between them. The germline CDR1 and CDR2 sequences are SGDLS and YYNGEE. CDR3 in DNA: TGTGCCAGCAGCGTAGGAGGATGGAACACTGAAGCTTTCTTT. It translates to CASSVGGWNTEAFF. Using reference TRBV9 and TRBJ1-1 for the parts outside the CDR3, the full variable domain is DSGVTQTPKHLITATGQRVTLRCSPRSGDLSVYWYQQSLDQGLQFLIQYYNGEERAKGNILERFSAQQFPDLHSELNLSSLELGDSALYFCASSVGGWNTEAFFGQGTRLTVV.

The chain recombines TRBV11-2 with TRBJ2-7; the D gene is possibly TRBD1 (5 bases). This CDR3 comprises 15 residues. V lost 5 bases and J 3 bases, leaving 17 bases between the germline ends. Germline values: CDR1 SGHAT, CDR2 FQNNGV. The DNA of the CDR3 is TGTGCCAGCAGCCCCACGACAGAAAAGGGCTACGAGCAGTACTTC. Protein sequence: CASSPTTEKGYEQYF.

V is TRBV5-1 and J is TRBJ2-2; D is perhaps TRBD1 (5 bases). This CDR3 region has 14 residues. Trimming removed 6 bases from V and 1 base from J, with 10 bases in between. Germline assignment: CDR1 SGHRS and CDR2 YFSETQ. CDR3 loop: CASKKTENTGELFF. CDR3 DNA sequence: TGCGCCAGCAAAAAGACAGAGAACACCGGGGAGCTGTTTTTT.

The rearrangement links TRBV10-3 to TRBJ2-1; 9 bases are a match to TRBD1. Germline V gene sequence: CDR1 ENHRY, CDR2 SYGVKD. J gave up 5 bases and V 5 bases, and 7 bases lay outside the gene matches. The CDR3 sequence is 15 residues long. The CDR3 nucleotides are TGTGCCATCAGTTGGACAGGGGAGGTCAACAATGAGCAGTTCTTC. It codes for CAISWTGEVNNEQFF.

V usage is TRBV7-9 and J usage is TRBJ1-1, with D hard to call. The CDR3 length is 11 residues. Trimming stripped 4 bases from V and 10 bases from J, with 10 bases between. The V gene's germline CDR1 is SEHNR and CDR2 FQNEAQ (reference sequence). DNA for the CDR3: TGTGCCAGCAGCTATACCGAGGTAGCTTTCTTT. Translation gives CASSYTEVAFF.